The next 14 T cell receptor beta chains were all read from a single sample in a study of T-cell reconstitution after alpha-beta-depleted transplantation in children. Preparation of the TCRbeta library used unique molecular identifiers. TCRdb passed the PCR reads through MiXCR, listing each CDR3 protein once. Of about a million distinct CDR3 sequences listed, 25% to 35% are singletons. Sample: PBMCs, mostly from graft donor cells, taken 360 days after TCRalphabeta/CD19-depleted stem cell transplant. These receptors were collected from a boy in the first two years of life who had a stem cell transplant for SCID, so the T cells may come from the graft donor.

The chain employs TRBV20-1 and TRBJ2-7; unclear D gene. Germline V gene sequence: CDR1 DFQATT, CDR2 SNEGSKA (reference sequence). The ends were cut back, 6 bases at V and 3 bases at J, with 6 bases in the middle. The CDR3 is 10 residues long. CDR3 coding DNA: TGCAGTGCCTTACGCTACGAGCAGTACTTC. Its translation: CSALRYEQYF.

This clonotype has a handful of counts. The chain combines TRBV20-1 with TRBJ2-3; 9 bases fit TRBD2. Germline V gene data show CDR1 as DFQATT and CDR2 as SNEGSKA (reference sequence). Trimming removed 5 bases from V and 0 bases from J; junction bases left unmatched: 3. The CDR3 runs 14 residues. The CDR3 is CSASLAGSTDTQYF. The CDR3, as DNA: TGCAGTGCTTCACTAGCGGGTAGCACAGATACGCAGTATTTT.

V is TRBV3-1 and J is TRBJ1-2; D not certain. The CDR3 consists of 15 residues. Trimming removed 5 bases from V and 4 bases from J, with 17 bases in between. Germline assignment: CDR1 LGHDT and CDR2 YNNKEL (reference sequence). CDR3 DNA: TGTGCCAGCAGCGATGGGCCTATTAAGGGCTATGGCTACACCTTC. Translation gives CASSDGPIKGYGYTF.

The rearrangement uses TRBV3-1 and TRBJ2-3; no clear D gene. Trimming shortened V by 5 bases and J by 6 bases, and 9 bases separated the two germline ends. Looked up from germline, CDR1 is LGHDT and CDR2 is YNNKEL (reference sequence). There are 12 residues in the CDR3. This CDR3 is CASSSHADTQYF. DNA for the CDR3: TGTGCCAGCAGCTCCCACGCGGATACGCAGTATTTT.

The chain links TRBV24-1 to TRBJ2-7, with 13 bases that match TRBD2. The CDR3 sequence is 19 residues long. Germline-derived CDR1 and CDR2 are KGHDR and SFDVKD. V lost 8 bases and J lost 0; bases outside the gene matches: 15. The CDR3 spells CATTGNSELAGGSSYEQYF. DNA for the CDR3: TGTGCCACCACCGGTAATTCCGAACTAGCGGGGGGGTCCTCCTACGAGCAGTACTTC.

This chain joins TRBV12-3 or TRBV12-4 and TRBJ1-5, with 10 bases that match TRBD1. This CDR3 contains 18 residues. Trimming at V came to 5 bases and at J to 1 base, leaving 11 bases not matched to a gene. The CDR3, as DNA: TGTGCCAGCAGTATATATTCTCCGGGACAGGGGAGCAATCAGCCCCAGCATTTT. Its protein is CASSIYSPGQGSNQPQHF.

The table lists this clonotype with a few counts. The rearrangement links TRBV16 to TRBJ1-1; D ambiguous. V gave up 4 bases and J gave up 7 bases, with 13 bases separating them. The CDR3 length is 13 residues. Germline lookup yields CDR1 KGHSY and CDR2 FQNENV. The CDR3, as DNA: TGTGCCAGCAGCCCGTTATCGCGAGTTGAAGCTTTCTTT. It specifies CASSPLSRVEAFF.

V and J are TRBV12-3 or TRBV12-4 and TRBJ2-2; perhaps TRBD1 as D (6 bases). The CDR3 length is 14 residues. Trimming removed 6 bases at V and 4 bases at J, with 12 bases between. The CDR3 protein is CASRPDRITGELFF. The DNA of the CDR3 is TGTGCCAGCAGGCCAGACAGGATCACCGGGGAGCTGTTTTTT.

This clonotype showed up just a few times. The chain uses TRBV11-2 and TRBJ2-1, with a possible D match to TRBD2 (5 bases). Germline lookup yields CDR1 SGHAT and CDR2 FQNNGV. V was cut by 5 bases and J by 5 bases, with 13 bases left in between. The CDR3 covers 14 residues. The CDR3 is CASSILVGDNEQFF. The CDR3 nucleotides read TGTGCCAGCAGCATACTAGTAGGAGACAATGAGCAGTTCTTC.

This clonotype occurred a few times. The chain combines TRBV20-1 with TRBJ2-4; D uncertain. The CDR3 spans 14 residues. The V gene lost 6 bases and the J gene lost 0 bases, with 12 bases spanning the gap. Germline values: CDR1 DFQATT, CDR2 SNEGSKA (reference sequence). DNA of the CDR3: TGCAGTGCACCAACAGTCCTAGCCAAAAACATTCAGTACTTC. Protein: CSAPTVLAKNIQYF.

This clonotype was seen many times. The chain combines TRBV4-2 with TRBJ2-1, with 11 bases matching TRBD2. The V gene's germline CDR1 is LGHNA and CDR2 YNFKEQ. V was pared by 0 bases and J by 7 bases, with 8 bases of the junction left unmatched. The CDR3 loop spans 17 amino acids. CDR3 protein: CASSQDWSSGGGNEQFF. The CDR3 region has the DNA TGTGCCAGCAGCCAAGATTGGAGTAGCGGGGGGGGAAATGAGCAGTTCTTC.

This clonotype was seen a few times. The chain employs TRBV5-1 and TRBJ2-7; D not certain. The CDR3 has 14 residues. Trimming shortened V by 1 base and J by 0 bases, and 8 bases separated the two germline ends. The germline V gene encodes CDR1 SGHRS and CDR2 YFSETQ. The CDR3, as DNA: TGCGCCAGCAGCTTGTCCGTCACCTCCTACGAGCAGTACTTC. This translates into CASSLSVTSYEQYF.

The sample holds one count of this clonotype. The rearrangement links TRBV4-1 to TRBJ2-1; tentative D call: TRBD2 (6 bases). The CDR3 consists of 16 residues. Trimming shortened V by 0 bases and J by 4 bases, and 13 bases separated the two germline ends. Germline CDR1 reads MGHRA; CDR2 reads YSYEKL. The CDR3 is CASSQEVPGRYNEQFF. The CDR3 nucleotides read TGCGCCAGCAGCCAAGAGGTACCTGGGAGGTACAATGAGCAGTTCTTC.

This chain connects TRBV15 to TRBJ1-6; 10 bases match TRBD1. Losses at the gene ends were 4 bases for V and 9 bases for J; bases not matched to a gene: 6. The CDR3 has 15 residues. Germline V CDR1 and CDR2: LNHNV, YYDKDF (reference sequence). The CDR3 nucleotides read TGTGCCACCAGCATCCGGGACAGGGGCGGTTCACCCCTCCACTTT. This gives the protein CATSIRDRGGSPLHF.